This T cell receptor beta chain emerged from a study of cytomegalovirus exposure and HLA in healthy donors. Study outcomes and limitations: The study recorded some 160 TCR beta chains that were cytomegalovirus-associated. Published work reported that the classifier diagnosed cytomegalovirus status with high specificity and sensitivity. Clusters of TCRs from the first cohort tended to co-occur in the roughly 120 validation repertoires (as a later analysis found).

Profiled with immunoSEQ multiplex PCR; TCRdb holds only in-frame clones, not every one. Here the sample spans about 220,000 clones, 88% being singletons. As regards this clone: Its matching antigen is unknown.

The germline gives CDR1 SGHNT, CDR2 YYREEE (reference sequence). The CDR3 covers 16 residues. Trimming removed 5 bases from V and 6 bases from J, with 22 bases in between. What was sequenced was PBMCs. The gene calls are TRBV5-4 and TRBJ2-3; possibly TRBD1 for D (6 bases). The clonotype originates from a young woman in good health and CMV-seronegative. CDR3 amino acids: CASSSQGLAGWDTQYF. CDR3 in DNA: TGTGCCAGCAGTTCGCAGGGGTTAGCAGGGTGGGATACGCAGTATTTT.